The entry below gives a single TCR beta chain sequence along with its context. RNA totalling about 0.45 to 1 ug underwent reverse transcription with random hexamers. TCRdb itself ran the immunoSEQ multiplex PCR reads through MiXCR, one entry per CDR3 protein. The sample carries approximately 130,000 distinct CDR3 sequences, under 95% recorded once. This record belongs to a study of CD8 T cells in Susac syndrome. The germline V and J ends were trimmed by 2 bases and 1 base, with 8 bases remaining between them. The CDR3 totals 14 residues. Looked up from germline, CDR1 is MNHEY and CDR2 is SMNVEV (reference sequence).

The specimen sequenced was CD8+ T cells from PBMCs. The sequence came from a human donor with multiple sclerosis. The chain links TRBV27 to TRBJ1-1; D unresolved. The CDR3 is CASSLRQANTEAFF. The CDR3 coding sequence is TGTGCCAGCAGTTTAAGGCAGGCGAACACTGAAGCTTTCTTT.